Each of the 4 T cell receptor beta chains below was sequenced from the same sample in a study of blood T cell repertoires in COVID-19. TCRdb keeps only in-frame clones here, not all; method: immunoSEQ multiplex PCR. The sample lists about 140,000 clones; less than 90% were seen once. Sequenced input: peripheral blood. The receptors originated from a human donor with COVID-19, enrolled during active disease. The donor label of this sample is uncertain.

The gene calls are TRBV3-1 (or the pseudogene TRBV3-2) and TRBJ2-5; 9 nucleotides line up with TRBD1. CDR1 and CDR2 (germline): LGHDT, YNNKEL (reference sequence). The CDR3 covers 13 residues. Losses at the gene ends were 6 bases for V and 4 bases for J; bases not matched to a gene: 3. The CDR3 nucleotides read TGTGCCAGCAGGACAGGGGGGACAGAGACCCAGTACTTC. It codes for CASRTGGTETQYF.

V is TRBV6-5 and J is TRBJ1-6; no firm D call. CDR1 and CDR2 from the germline V gene are MNHEY and SVGAGI. V was trimmed by 2 bases and J by 5 bases, leaving 10 bases between them. The length of the CDR3 is 15 residues. CDR3 sequence reads: CASSYGSGNNSPLHF. CDR3 DNA: TGTGCCAGCAGTTACGGGTCGGGGAATAATTCACCCCTCCACTTT.

This clone appeared once. The chain employs TRBV24-1 and TRBJ1-2; TRBD1 is a possible D gene (6 bases). CDR3 size: 13 residues. The V and J ends lost 3 bases and 7 bases respectively, with 11 bases between them. The V gene's germline CDR1 is KGHDR and CDR2 SFDVKD. In DNA, the CDR3 is TGTGCCACCAGTGATCCTACAGGGACTGGCTACACCTTC. Amino acid sequence: CATSDPTGTGYTF.

The chain couples TRBV9 to TRBJ2-1; 7 nucleotides align to TRBD2. The V and J ends lost 2 bases and 3 bases, in that order; junction bases with no gene match: 5. The length of the CDR3 is 15 residues. Germline V gene data show CDR1 as SGDLS and CDR2 as YYNGEE. The CDR3 loop is CASSVHASGYNEQFF. The CDR3 DNA sequence: TGTGCCAGCAGCGTTCACGCTAGCGGCTACAATGAGCAGTTCTTC.